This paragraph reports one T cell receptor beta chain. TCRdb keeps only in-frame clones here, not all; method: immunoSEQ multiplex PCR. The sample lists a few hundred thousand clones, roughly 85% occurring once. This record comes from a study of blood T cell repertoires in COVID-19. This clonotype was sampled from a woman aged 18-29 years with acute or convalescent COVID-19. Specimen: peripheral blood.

CDR3 nucleotides: TGTGCCAGCAGCTTAGGCGGACAGGGGAGCACAGATACGCAGTATTTT. This encodes CASSLGGQGSTDTQYF. V is TRBV11-3 and J is TRBJ2-3, with 9 bases that match TRBD1. The CDR3 consists of 16 residues. The germline V gene has CDR1 SGHNT and CDR2 YENEEA. J was trimmed by 0 bases and V by 1 base; bases with no gene match: 2.